This TCR beta chain was identified in a study of OX40 agonist ivuxolimab in advanced cancers. Study-wide context: The study gave patients intravenous ivuxolimab at 0.01 to 10 mg/kg every 2 weeks. Past anti-PD-1, anti-PD-L1 or anti-CTLA-4 therapy was accepted, and 40% to 45% had received some. Notes on the study in general: Certain nonresponders likewise exhibited a low normalized T-cell clonal expansion.

On this clone itself: What it binds is not known.

This CDR3 spans 16 amino acids. Germline V gene sequence: CDR1 ENHRY, CDR2 SYGVKD. V shed 3 bases and J 3 bases; nucleotides not matched to a gene: 6. Profiling relied on immunoSEQ multiplex PCR, and the TCRdb table lists in-frame clones only, not all of them. The profile shows 99,000 or so clones, more than 80% of them singletons. V usage is TRBV10-3 and J usage is TRBJ2-7; 12 bases agree with TRBD1. The material sequenced was CD4+ or CD8+ T cells sorted from blood, taken in a trial of the OX40 agonist ivuxolimab. This clonotype was sampled from an adult with an advanced solid tumor such as melanoma, head and neck, liver or kidney cancer. The CDR3 DNA reads TGTGCCATCAGTGATTGGGACAGGGGGCTAATCTACGAGCAGTACTTC. The encoded protein is CAISDWDRGLIYEQYF.